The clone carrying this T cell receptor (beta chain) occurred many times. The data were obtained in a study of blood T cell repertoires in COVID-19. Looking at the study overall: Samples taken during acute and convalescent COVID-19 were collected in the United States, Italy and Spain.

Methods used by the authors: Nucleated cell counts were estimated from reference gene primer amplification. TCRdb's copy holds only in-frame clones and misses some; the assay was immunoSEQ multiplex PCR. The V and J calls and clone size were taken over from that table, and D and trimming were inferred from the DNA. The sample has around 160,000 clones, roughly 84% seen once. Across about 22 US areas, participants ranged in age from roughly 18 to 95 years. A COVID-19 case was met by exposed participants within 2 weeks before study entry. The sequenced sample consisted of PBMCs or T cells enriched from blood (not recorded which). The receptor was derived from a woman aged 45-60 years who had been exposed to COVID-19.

DNA for the CDR3: TGTGCCAGCAGCTTTCGACTAGCGGAACCCTACGAGCAGTACTTC. It encodes CASSFRLAEPYEQYF. The chain employs TRBV13 and TRBJ2-7, with 9 bases that match TRBD2. V trimming: 3 bases; J trimming: 2 bases; junction bases outside the gene matches: 5. The CDR3 contains 15 residues. CDR1 PRHDT and CDR2 FYEKMQ come from the germline V gene (reference sequence).